These 23 T cell receptor beta chains came from one sample sequenced in a study of early T cells in non-severe SARS-CoV-2 infection. TCRdb re-analysed the 5' RACE reads in MiXCR, keeping a single row per CDR3 protein. The table lists tens of thousands of distinct CDR3 sequences, approximately 12% of them singletons, with 0.95% to 1.5% in the top ten. The source material was whole blood, sampled at baseline. The receptors were sampled from an adult who was a healthcare worker with PCR-confirmed SARS-CoV-2 infection or an uninfected control (not recorded which). The donor label of this sample is uncertain.

This clonotype was seen a handful of times. The chain joins TRBV20-1 to TRBJ2-3; D call uncertain. Trimming stripped 5 bases from V and 1 base from J, with 19 bases between. Germline V lookup: CDR1 DFQATT, CDR2 SNEGSKA (reference sequence). This CDR3 is built from 16 residues. The DNA for the CDR3 is TGCAGTGCTCTGAAGCTTGAGTCCCGCGGCACAGATACGCAGTATTTT. Translation gives CSALKLESRGTDTQYF.

This clonotype was seen a few times. This chain joins TRBV7-8 and TRBJ2-7; 7 bases are shared with TRBD1. Looked up from germline, CDR1 is SGHVS and CDR2 is FQNEAQ. The J segment lost 6 bases and the V segment lost 1 base, leaving 9 bases of the junction unmatched. The CDR3 length is 15 residues. CDR3 sequence reads: CASSLDPTGLREQYV. As DNA, the CDR3 is TGTGCCAGCAGCTTAGATCCGACAGGGTTGCGCGAGCAGTACGTC.

This clonotype was seen at least ten times. The chain recombines TRBV7-3 with TRBJ2-1; D is possibly TRBD1 or TRBD2 (5 bases each). Germline CDR1 reads SGHTA; CDR2 reads FQGTGA. CDR3 length: 15 residues. Trimming stripped 5 bases from V and 3 bases from J, with 14 bases between. The CDR3 DNA reads as TGTGCCAGCAGCATGGGGACGGCTCTCTACAATGAGCAGTTCTTC. This translates into CASSMGTALYNEQFF.

V usage is TRBV7-9 and J usage is TRBJ1-5, with 9 bases lining up with TRBD1. The J segment lost 0 bases and the V segment lost 1 base, leaving 1 base of the junction unmatched. The CDR3 covers 16 residues. Germline values: CDR1 SEHNR, CDR2 FQNEAQ (reference sequence). The CDR3 here is CASSLGTGDSNQPQHF. The CDR3 nucleotides read TGTGCCAGCAGCTTAGGGACAGGGGATAGCAATCAGCCCCAGCATTTT. Together with reference TRBV7-9 and TRBJ1-5, the CDR3 gives the full variable domain: DTGVSQNPRHKITKRGQNVTFRCDPISEHNRLYWYRQTLGQGPEFLTYFQNEAQLEKSRLLSDRFSAERPKGSFSTLEIQRTEQGDSAMYLCASSLGTGDSNQPQHFGDGTRLSIL.

A few counts support this clonotype. The chain has TRBV28 and TRBJ1-2, with D perhaps TRBD1 (5 bases). Germline values: CDR1 MDHEN, CDR2 SYDVKM. The germline V and J ends were trimmed by 4 bases and 6 bases, with 15 bases remaining between them. The CDR3 totals 14 residues. The CDR3 nucleotides are TGTGCCAGCAGTTCCGACTCAGGGAGGGATGGCTACACCTTC. This translates into CASSSDSGRDGYTF.

The genes are TRBV20-1 and TRBJ1-2, with 10 nucleotides matching TRBD1. The CDR3 loop spans 14 amino acids. Germline CDR1 DFQATT, CDR2 SNEGSKA (reference sequence). CDR3 DNA sequence: TGCAGAGCTCAGGGACAGGGGCTTAACTATGGCTACACCTTC. It codes for CRAQGQGLNYGYTF.

In this sample, this clonotype turned up many times. The rearrangement joins TRBV12-3 or TRBV12-4 to TRBJ2-1; 8 nucleotides align to TRBD1. V was clipped by 6 bases and J by 3 bases; unmatched bases: 7. The CDR3 is 15 residues long. The CDR3 DNA is TGTGCCAGCAGCCCCGGGACAGGACTCTACAATGAGCAGTTCTTC. Translating gives CASSPGTGLYNEQFF.

The chain employs TRBV24-1 and TRBJ2-1; maybe TRBD2 (5 bases). V was cut by 6 bases and J by 4 bases, with 15 bases left in between. Looked up from germline, CDR1 is KGHDR and CDR2 is SFDVKD. This CDR3 contains 15 residues. CDR3: CATSRGRAGYNEQFF. The CDR3, as DNA: TGTGCCACCAGTCGAGGGCGCGCCGGGTACAATGAGCAGTTCTTC.

This clonotype was counted many times. The chain combines TRBV5-1 with TRBJ1-6; no definite D call. This CDR3 has 16 residues. Germline V gene sequence: CDR1 SGHRS, CDR2 YFSETQ. The V and J ends lost 0 bases and 7 bases respectively, with 14 bases between them. CDR3 in DNA: TGCGCCAGCAGCTTGGGACCCACTGGGTCGAATTCACCCCTCCACTTT. Its protein product is CASSLGPTGSNSPLHF.

The chain links TRBV7-9 to TRBJ2-5; 8 nucleotides line up with TRBD2. The V and J ends lost 2 bases and 5 bases, in that order; junction bases with no gene match: 10. The germline gives CDR1 SEHNR, CDR2 FQNEAQ (reference sequence). The CDR3 is 16 amino acids. The CDR3 DNA is TGTGCCAGCAGCTTACTCACGAGCGGGGGCCGGGAGACCCAGTACTTC. It encodes CASSLLTSGGRETQYF.

This clonotype was seen only a few times. The chain employs TRBV7-3 and TRBJ2-3; 9 bases are a match to TRBD2. V lost 0 bases to trimming and J lost 9 bases; unmatched junction nucleotides: 10. CDR1 is SGHTA, CDR2 FQGTGA, per germline. The CDR3 runs 16 residues. CDR3 in amino acids: CASSLTPSGVSGTQYF. The DNA of the CDR3 is TGTGCCAGCAGCTTAACTCCTAGCGGGGTCTCGGGAACGCAGTATTTT.

This clonotype was observed a handful of times. V and J are TRBV7-7 and TRBJ2-2; 7 bases are a match to TRBD2. The CDR3 has 17 amino acids. The germline gives CDR1 SSHAT, CDR2 FNYEAQ (reference sequence). Trimming cost V 4 bases and J 11 bases; bases outside gene matches: 19. CDR3 amino acids: CASSSDGMGGNGAELFF. The CDR3 bases are TGTGCCAGCAGCTCAGACGGGATGGGGGGGAACGGAGCCGAGCTGTTTTTT.

This clonotype was seen a handful of times. V gene TRBV14 combines with J gene TRBJ1-4; possible D gene TRBD1, 6 bases. Germline values: CDR1 SGHDN, CDR2 FVKESK. CDR3 length: 14 amino acids. V shed 4 bases and J shed 3 bases, with 9 bases lying between them. The CDR3 here is CASSPRTANEKLFF. CDR3 sequence (DNA): TGTGCCAGCAGCCCCCGGACAGCTAATGAAAAACTGTTTTTT.

This chain uses TRBV5-1 with TRBJ2-5, with 8 bases identical to TRBD2. Losses at the gene ends were 2 bases for V and 0 bases for J; bases not matched to a gene: 3. Germline-derived CDR1 and CDR2 are SGHRS and YFSETQ. The CDR3 sequence is 15 residues long. The CDR3 sequence is CASSLTGGYQETQYF. The CDR3 DNA sequence: TGCGCCAGCAGCTTAACGGGGGGGTACCAAGAGACCCAGTACTTC. Supplemented by reference TRBV5-1 and TRBJ2-5, the full variable domain reads KAGVTQTPRYLIKTRGQQVTLSCSPISGHRSVSWYQQTPGQGLQFLFEYFSETQRNKGNFPGRFSGRQFSNSRSEMNVSTLELGDSALYLCASSLTGGYQETQYFGPGTRLLVL.

The V and J genes are TRBV12-3 or TRBV12-4 and TRBJ2-1; 9 bases are a match to TRBD1. V lost 5 bases and J lost 8; bases outside the gene matches: 7. The CDR3 is made up of 14 amino acids. CDR3 DNA sequence: TGTGCCAGCAGTGCCGGGACAGGGTTAGATGAGCAGTTCTTC. Protein product: CASSAGTGLDEQFF.

The chain joins TRBV30 to TRBJ1-2, with D uncertain. V was clipped by 1 base and J by 3 bases, with 9 bases between them. CDR3 length: 13 amino acids. CDR1 GTSNPN and CDR2 SVGIG come from the germline V gene (reference sequence). The chain's CDR3 is CAWSADRYYGYTF. The DNA for the CDR3 is TGTGCCTGGAGTGCCGACCGGTACTATGGCTACACCTTC.

There are a few counts of this clonotype. V and J are TRBV7-9 and TRBJ2-2; the match to TRBD2 covers 7 bases. The CDR3 is 14 amino acids. From germline, CDR1 is SEHNR and CDR2 FQNEAQ (reference sequence). J lost 4 bases, V lost 5 bases, and 4 bases had no gene match. The CDR3 sequence is CASSRPGGTGELFF. The DNA of the CDR3 is TGTGCCAGCAGCCGTCCGGGGGGCACCGGGGAGCTGTTTTTT.

This clonotype was seen a handful of times. The gene calls are TRBV20-1 and TRBJ1-1; no clear D gene. CDR3 length: 10 amino acids. Germline V gene data show CDR1 as DFQATT and CDR2 as SNEGSKA (reference sequence). Between the trimmed V and J ends, which lost 6 bases and 6 bases, there was a span of 8 bases. This CDR3 is CSAGPSEAFF. The CDR3 DNA follows: TGCAGTGCCGGACCTTCTGAAGCTTTCTTT.

The V call is TRBV27, the J call TRBJ1-2; TRBD1 might be the D (6 bases). There are 11 residues in the CDR3. The germline CDR1 and CDR2 sequences are MNHEY and SMNVEV (reference sequence). The V end lost 10 bases, the J end lost 7 bases, and 13 bases lay between the germline ends. For the CDR3, the DNA is TGTGCCACCGGGGGGGGCCTTGGCTACACCTTC. Its protein is CATGGGLGYTF.

J is TRBJ2-7 and V is TRBV19; D is unclear. Between the trimmed V and J ends, which lost 9 bases and 0 bases, there was a span of 24 bases. This CDR3 contains 17 residues. Germline V gives CDR1 LNHDA, CDR2 SQIVND (reference sequence). The CDR3 here is CASRPIVPPESSYEQYV. The DNA for the CDR3 is TGTGCCAGCAGACCTATTGTACCCCCGGAAAGCTCCTACGAGCAGTACGTC.

This clonotype appeared many times. The rearrangement joins TRBV7-2 to TRBJ2-1; TRBD1 aligns across 9 bases. With V trimmed by 1 base and J by 8 bases, 6 bases remained unmatched. This CDR3 contains 15 residues. CDR1 SGHTA and CDR2 FQGNSA come from the germline V gene. The CDR3 spells CASSLGQGVRDEQFF. CDR3 nucleotides: TGTGCCAGCAGCTTAGGACAGGGGGTTAGGGATGAGCAGTTCTTC.

This chain connects TRBV5-1 to TRBJ2-7, with 7 bases lining up with TRBD1. V was pared by 2 bases and J by 5 bases, with 7 bases of the junction left unmatched. From germline, CDR1 is SGHRS and CDR2 YFSETQ. This CDR3 region has 14 residues. The CDR3 loop is CASSFGAGGDEQYV. CDR3 bases: TGCGCCAGCAGCTTCGGGGCAGGGGGAGACGAGCAGTACGTC.

For the CDR3, the DNA is TGCGCCAGCAGCTTGGTACAGGGGGCCAACAATGAGCAGTTCTTC. It is translated as CASSLVQGANNEQFF. J is TRBJ2-1 and V is TRBV5-1, with TRBD1 identical over 9 bases. The CDR3 sequence is 15 residues long. The V and J ends lost 0 bases and 5 bases, in that order; junction bases with no gene match: 3. Germline CDR1 SGHRS, CDR2 YFSETQ.